This record concerns one TCR beta chain sequence. The sample originates from a study of T cell responses to AZD1222 COVID-19 vaccine. On the study more broadly: Second doses at about 4 or about 12 weeks were pooled.

Unmatched junction bases numbered 9, after V lost 5 bases and J lost 1 base. CDR3 size: 16 residues. Germline V gene lookup returns CDR1 MNHEY and CDR2 SVGEGT. The table came from immunoSEQ multiplex PCR; TCRdb's copy has only in-frame clones and leaves some out. The sample has around 130,000 clones, over 75% seen once. The source material was peripheral blood, sampled on day 0 of AZD1222 vaccination. This TCR came from an adult in good health. The chain uses TRBV6-2 or TRBV6-3 and TRBJ2-3; 7 bases fit TRBD1. In DNA, the CDR3 is TGTGCCAGCAGTCGTCAAGGGGGCCCCCGCACAGATACGCAGTATTTT. This translates into CASSRQGGPRTDTQYF.